This passage covers 19 T cell receptor beta chains from one sample sequenced in a study of T-cell reconstitution after alpha-beta-depleted transplantation in children. TCRbeta library construction was performed incorporating unique molecular identifiers. TCRdb reprocessed the PCR reads via MiXCR and lists one record per CDR3 protein. The table includes 260,000 or so distinct CDR3 sequences, approximately 12% detected once. The specimen was PBMCs from the stem cell graft donor, collected from the stem cell graft. The receptors stem from a human donor who donated a stem cell graft to a child with acute lymphoblastic leukemia.

In its sample, this clonotype was seen many times. The chain links TRBV20-1 to TRBJ2-7; D gene ambiguous. Germline-derived CDR1 and CDR2 are DFQATT and SNEGSKA (reference sequence). This CDR3 region has 13 residues. V dropped 3 bases and J dropped 5 bases, with 14 bases sitting between them. The CDR3 loop is CSASNPRRDEQYF. For the CDR3, the DNA is TGCAGTGCTAGTAATCCTAGACGCGACGAGCAGTACTTC.

The CDR3 DNA is TGTGCCAGTAGTACGTCGTGGGTAGGGCGAGGGGCCAGTGGCTACACCTTC. This encodes CASSTSWVGRGASGYTF. The chain joins TRBV19 to TRBJ1-2; a possible D gene is TRBD1 (5 bases). The V end was cut by 4 bases, the J end by 7 bases, with 25 bases between. The germline V gene has CDR1 LNHDA and CDR2 SQIVND (reference sequence). The CDR3 spans 17 residues.

This clonotype was recorded many times. This chain links TRBV19 with TRBJ1-1; 10 bases line up with TRBD1. Germline V gives CDR1 LNHDA, CDR2 SQIVND (reference sequence). The V and J ends lost 8 bases and 5 bases, in that order; junction bases with no gene match: 8. CDR3 length equals 14 residues. This chain's CDR3 is CASRMGTGATEAFF. The CDR3 DNA follows: TGTGCCAGTCGAATGGGGACAGGGGCAACTGAAGCTTTCTTT.

This clonotype was seen repeatedly, ten times or more. The rearrangement joins TRBV7-6 to TRBJ2-7; a possible D gene is TRBD1 (6 bases). Germline V gene data show CDR1 as SGHVS and CDR2 as FNYEAQ. The CDR3 is made up of 15 amino acids. Trimming took 1 base from V and 2 from J, leaving 12 bases between them. CDR3 DNA sequence: TGTGCCAGCAGCTTAGGTTCAGACAGGACCTACGAGCAGTACTTC. Protein product: CASSLGSDRTYEQYF.

Comments on this clonotype: A read error may be the cause here, since a much bigger clone is one base away. The chain carries TRBV28 and TRBJ1-5; a possible D gene is TRBD1 (5 bases). Germline V lookup: CDR1 MDHEN, CDR2 SYDVKM. CDR3 length: 13 amino acids. Trimming left V 7 bases short and J 6 bases short, with 13 bases between. The CDR3 protein is CASKTRAGQPQHF. CDR3 nucleotide sequence: TGTGCCAGCAAGACCAGGGCTGGTCAGCCCCAGCATTTT.

This clonotype was found many times. V and J are TRBV29-1 and TRBJ2-5; D is unresolved. The germline V gene has CDR1 SQVTM and CDR2 ANQGSEA. The V and J ends lost 4 bases and 7 bases respectively, with 19 bases between them. This CDR3 is 14 amino acids long. CDR3 nucleotide sequence: TGCAGCGTTGGATATTCGGCTATGTGGGGGACCCAGTACTTC. Its translation: CSVGYSAMWGTQYF. The full variable domain, with the rest looked up from reference TRBV29-1 and TRBJ2-5, is SAVISQKPSRDICQRGTSLTIQCQVDSQVTMMFWYRQQPGQSLTLIATANQGSEATYESGFVIDKFPISRPNLTFSTLTVSNMSPEDSSIYLCSVGYSAMWGTQYFGPGTRLLVL.

This clonotype has a count of ten or more. J is TRBJ2-1 and V is TRBV7-2; D might be TRBD1 (5 bases). This CDR3 has 16 residues. Germline V gene lookup returns CDR1 SGHTA and CDR2 FQGNSA. With 2 bases removed from V and 2 bases from J, the gap between germline ends came to 13 bases. The CDR3 nucleotides are TGTGCCAGCAGCTTATGGGCAGGGATGGCCTACAATGAGCAGTTCTTC. This sequence encodes CASSLWAGMAYNEQFF.

This clonotype appeared many times. This sequence joins TRBV6-5 and TRBJ2-1; TRBD1 matches 8 bases. V gave up 4 bases and J gave up 1 base; unmatched junction bases: 3. Germline V CDR1 and CDR2: MNHEY, SVGAGI. This CDR3 contains 15 residues. CDR3 amino acids: CASSFRTGSYNEQFF. In DNA form, the CDR3 reads TGTGCCAGCAGTTTCAGGACAGGGTCCTACAATGAGCAGTTCTTC.

This clonotype occurred many times. The chain uses TRBV9 and TRBJ1-3, with D possibly matching TRBD1 (5 bases). Trimming removed 0 bases at V and 1 base at J, with 8 bases between. Germline V gene sequence: CDR1 SGDLS, CDR2 YYNGEE. The CDR3 covers 15 residues. The CDR3, as DNA: TGTGCCAGCAGCGTAGGGGGGGTGTCTGGAAACACCATATATTTT. Encoded protein: CASSVGGVSGNTIYF.

This clonotype was seen at least ten times. The J gene is TRBJ1-1, the V gene TRBV5-4; D is possibly TRBD1 (5 bases). The V gene lost 6 bases and the J gene lost 0 bases, with 30 bases spanning the gap. CDR1 SGHNT and CDR2 YYREEE come from the germline V gene (reference sequence). The CDR3 sequence is 20 residues long. CDR3 sequence reads: CASTLTVRAYTVGVNTEAFF. In DNA, the CDR3 is TGTGCCAGCACTCTGACGGTCAGGGCCTACACCGTAGGGGTGAACACTGAAGCTTTCTTT.

Note on this clonotype: A read error is possible here, since a much larger clone lies one base away. The chain joins TRBV5-1 to TRBJ1-2; TRBD1 is a possible D gene (5 bases). The CDR3 consists of 13 residues. Germline V gene sequence: CDR1 SGHRS, CDR2 YFSETQ. CDR3 loop: CASRSEGNYGDTF. Written as DNA, the CDR3 is TGCGCCAGCAGAAGTGAGGGGAACTATGGCGACACCTTC.

This clonotype has a handful of counts. The V call is TRBV27, the J call TRBJ2-7, with 8 bases identical to TRBD1. Germline V gene lookup returns CDR1 MNHEY and CDR2 SMNVEV (reference sequence). This CDR3 region has 15 residues. J was trimmed by 3 bases and V by 5 bases; bases with no gene match: 9. The DNA of the CDR3 is TGTGCCAGCAGTGAGCCGGGACAGGTCCTCTACGAGCAGTACTTC. Translated: CASSEPGQVLYEQYF.

This clonotype was recorded many times. The rearrangement links TRBV4-3 to TRBJ1-4; TRBD1 matches at 7 bases. Germline assignment: CDR1 LGHNA and CDR2 YSLEER. Unmatched junction bases numbered 11, after V lost 3 bases and J lost 4 bases. This CDR3 spans 17 amino acids. The CDR3 sequence: CASSQAIPGQFNEKLFF. CDR3 coding DNA: TGCGCCAGCAGCCAGGCCATCCCGGGACAGTTTAATGAAAAACTGTTTTTT.

This clonotype was counted ten times or more. V and J are TRBV25-1 and TRBJ1-1; D remains unclear. Between the trimmed V and J ends, which lost 2 bases and 0 bases, there was a span of 10 bases. CDR1 is MGHDK, CDR2 SYGVNS, per germline. CDR3 size: 15 residues. The CDR3: CASSEEGLMNTEAFF. The CDR3 DNA follows: TGTGCCAGCAGTGAAGAAGGGCTTATGAACACTGAAGCTTTCTTT.

In regard to this clonotype: A much larger clone lies a single base off, so this may be a read error. The chain is built from TRBV11-2 and TRBJ2-1, with D unresolved. Germline assignment: CDR1 SGHAT and CDR2 FQNNGV. The CDR3 covers 13 residues. This CDR3 reads CASSLFSYNEHFF. The CDR3 DNA sequence: TGTGCCAGCAGCTTATTCTCCTACAATGAGCACTTCTTC.

The chain recombines TRBV27 with TRBJ2-7, with D perhaps being TRBD1 or TRBD2 (5 bases each). Between the trimmed V and J ends, which lost 5 bases and 0 bases, there was a span of 14 bases. This CDR3 is built from 15 residues. Germline lookup yields CDR1 MNHEY and CDR2 SMNVEV (reference sequence). The CDR3 region is CASSLLGALSYEQYF. CDR3 sequence (DNA): TGTGCCAGCAGTCTCCTCGGGGCCCTCTCCTACGAGCAGTACTTC.

This clonotype was observed many times. V is TRBV4-3 and J is TRBJ1-4; D not certain. V lost 6 bases, J lost 6 bases, and 14 bases lay in between. The CDR3 runs 14 residues. The germline V gene has CDR1 LGHNA and CDR2 YSLEER. The CDR3 region is CASSTGTMDEKLFF. Here the CDR3 DNA reads TGCGCCAGCAGTACGGGCACCATGGATGAAAAACTGTTTTTT.

This clonotype has at least ten counts. The chain employs TRBV12-3 or TRBV12-4 and TRBJ2-1; 11 bases align to TRBD2. V lost 6 bases, J lost 2 bases, and 6 bases stayed unmatched. CDR3 length: 16 residues. As DNA, the CDR3 is TGTGCCAGCAGCCTACTAGCGGGGGTTGCCTACAATGAGCAGTTCTTC. Amino acids: CASSLLAGVAYNEQFF.

This clonotype appeared many times. V and J are TRBV20-1 and TRBJ2-7; 10 bases are shared with TRBD2. The trim removed 6 bases at V and 5 bases at J, leaving 10 bases unmatched. CDR1 is DFQATT, CDR2 SNEGSKA, per germline (reference sequence). The CDR3 loop spans 14 amino acids. This CDR3 reads CSALKRGGLDEQYF. The CDR3 DNA follows: TGCAGTGCCCTCAAGCGGGGGGGCCTGGACGAGCAGTACTTC.